This T cell receptor beta chain was sequenced for a study of shared clonotypes between healthy human individuals. This CDR3 is 13 amino acids long. V was shortened by 2 bases and J by 4 bases, with 9 bases between the two germline ends. CDR1 is MNHEY, CDR2 SMNVEV, per germline (reference sequence). Profiling relied on immunoSEQ multiplex PCR, and the TCRdb table lists in-frame clones only, not all of them. Seen here are 1.6 million or so clones, roughly 96% observed once, and the top ten hold roughly 1.2%. The receptor was isolated from a man aged 25-45 years in good health. J is TRBJ2-7 and V is TRBV27, with D tentatively TRBD1 (5 bases). The material sequenced was naive CD4+ T cells sorted from blood. Documented subset: CD45RA+ positively selected. Here the CDR3 DNA reads TGTGCCAGCAGTTTAGGCAGGGCGTACGAGCAGTACTTC. This gives the protein CASSLGRAYEQYF.